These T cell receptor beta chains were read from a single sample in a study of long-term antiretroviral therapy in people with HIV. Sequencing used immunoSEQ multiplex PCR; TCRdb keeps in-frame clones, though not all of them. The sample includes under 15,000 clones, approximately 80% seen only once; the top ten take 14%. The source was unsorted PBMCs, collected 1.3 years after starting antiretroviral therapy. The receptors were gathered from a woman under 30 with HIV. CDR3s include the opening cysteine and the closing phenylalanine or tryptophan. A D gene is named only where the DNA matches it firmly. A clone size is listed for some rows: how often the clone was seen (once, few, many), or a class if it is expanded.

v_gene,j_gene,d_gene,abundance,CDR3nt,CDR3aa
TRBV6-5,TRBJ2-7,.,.,TGTGCCAGCAGTTTAATAGGGACCGGTGCCGAGCAGTACTTC,CASSLIGTGAEQYF
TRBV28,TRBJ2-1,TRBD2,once,TGTGCCAGCACCCAACTAGCGGGAGGGCTAATAGATGAGCAGTTCTTC,CASTQLAGGLIDEQFF
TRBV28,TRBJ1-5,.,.,TGTGCCAGCAGCTTTACGGGGGAGCCTGATCAGCCCCAGCATTTT,CASSFTGEPDQPQHF
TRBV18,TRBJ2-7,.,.,TGTGCCAGCTCACCAGAGGGGTTGGGCGAGCAGTACTTC,CASSPEGLGEQYF
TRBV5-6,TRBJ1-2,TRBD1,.,TGTGCCAGCAGGACTGCGGACAGGGCCAACTATGGCTACACCTTC,CASRTADRANYGYTF
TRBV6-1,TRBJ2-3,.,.,TGTGCCAGCACCCGACTAGTAGATACGCAGTATTTT,CASTRLVDTQYF
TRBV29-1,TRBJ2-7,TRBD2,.,TGCAGCGTGGCCTTAGCGGGACCCTACGAGCAGTACTTC,CSVALAGPYEQYF
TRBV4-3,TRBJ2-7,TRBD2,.,TGCGCCAGCAGCGAACAACTAGCGGGGGGCCTTAGCTCCTACGAGCAGTACTTC,CASSEQLAGGLSSYEQYF
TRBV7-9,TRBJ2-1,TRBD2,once,TGTGCCAGCAGCCTCAATTACCTAGCGGAGTACAATGAGCAGTTCTTC,CASSLNYLAEYNEQFF
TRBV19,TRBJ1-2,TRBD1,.,TGTGCCAGTAGTCCTGACAGGGGAGAGGCTGGCTACACCTTC,CASSPDRGEAGYTF
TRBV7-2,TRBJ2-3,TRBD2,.,TGTGCCAGCAGCATTACCGGGACTAGCGGGAGGGATACGCAGTATTTT,CASSITGTSGRDTQYF
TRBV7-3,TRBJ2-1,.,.,TGTGCCAGCAGCTTACTTGCGGGACCCCGGAATGAGCAGTTCTTC,CASSLLAGPRNEQFF
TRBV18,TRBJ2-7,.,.,TGTGCCAGCTCACCCAGAGAGGGCTCCTACGAGCAGTACTTC,CASSPREGSYEQYF
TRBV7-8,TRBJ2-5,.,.,TGTGCCAGCAGCTTAAACAGGGCTCGAACAGAGACCCAGTACTTC,CASSLNRARTETQYF
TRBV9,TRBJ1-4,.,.,TGTGCCAGCAGCGTAGGCGGAGGAGGGGAAAAACTGTTTTTT,CASSVGGGGEKLFF
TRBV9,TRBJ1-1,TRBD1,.,TGTGCCAGCAGCCCGGGACAGGGGAACACTGAAGCTTTCTTT,CASSPGQGNTEAFF
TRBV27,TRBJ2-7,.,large,TGTGCCAGCAGTACAGGGCTCCACGAGCAGTACTTC,CASSTGLHEQYF
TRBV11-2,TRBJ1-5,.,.,TGTGCCAGCAGCGCTGGGGGGGCGTTGAACAATCAGCCCCAGCATTTT,CASSAGGALNNQPQHF
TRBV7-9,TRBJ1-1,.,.,TGTGCCAGCAGCTTTCAGGCCACTGAAGCTTTCTTT,CASSFQATEAFF
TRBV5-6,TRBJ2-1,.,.,TGTGCCAGCAGCTGGGTACGGAATGAGCAGTTCTTC,CASSWVRNEQFF
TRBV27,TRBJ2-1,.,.,TGTGCCAGCAGTTTTTCCTCGACTAATGTCGGCGTGTTCCGGGGGAATGAGCAGTTCTTC,CASSFSSTNVGVFRGNEQFF
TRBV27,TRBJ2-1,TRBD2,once,TGTGCCAGCAGCATATCGGGGGGAAGCTCCTACAATGAGCAGTTCTTC,CASSISGGSSYNEQFF
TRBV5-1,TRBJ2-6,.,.,TGCGCCAGCTCAGGGTACGGGGCCAACGTCCTGACTTTC,CASSGYGANVLTF
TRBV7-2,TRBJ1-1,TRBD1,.,TGTGCCAGCAGCCCGAGGACAGGGGGCGGGACTGAAGCTTTCTTT,CASSPRTGGGTEAFF
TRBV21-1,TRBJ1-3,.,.,TGTGCCCGTCTTGGCGGGACCTCCCCATTCGCCGGAAACACCATATATTTT,CARLGGTSPFAGNTIYF
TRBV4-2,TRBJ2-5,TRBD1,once,TGTGCCAGCAGCCAAGGGACAGGGCAAGAGACCCAGTACTTC,CASSQGTGQETQYF
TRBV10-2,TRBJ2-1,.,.,TGCGCCAGCAGAGAGACCTCCAAAGATGAGCAGTTCTTC,CASRETSKDEQFF
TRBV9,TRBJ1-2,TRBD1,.,TGTGCCAGCAGCGGACAGGGTGCCCTACCCTATGGCTACACCTTC,CASSGQGALPYGYTF